The 11 T cell receptor beta chains in this list originate from one sample, sequenced in a study of tumor and adjacent non-tumor tissue in lung cancer. The library came from three nested PCR rounds adapted from ARM-PCR protocols. In TCRdb, the multiplex PCR reads were re-called with MiXCR into one record per CDR3 protein. The sample shows roughly 67,000 distinct CDR3 sequences, roughly 77% of them seen only once. The template was RNA from unsorted bulk tissue. Distant lung tissue was collected more than 3 cm away from the tumor edge. Sequencing was carried out using distant non-tumor lung tissue. The receptors originated from a man aged 60 to 69 with non-small cell lung cancer.

The V call is TRBV6-5, the J call TRBJ2-7, with D tentatively TRBD1 (6 bases). The CDR3 has 15 residues. Trimming left V 2 bases short and J 6 bases short, with 17 bases between. The germline V gene has CDR1 MNHEY and CDR2 SVGAGI. The DNA for the CDR3 is TGTGCCAGCAGTTACCCGAGGCAGGGGACGGCCGAGCAGTACTTC. Its protein product is CASSYPRQGTAEQYF.

This chain links TRBV6-2 or TRBV6-3 with TRBJ2-2, with TRBD2 matching over 13 bases. Germline trimming cut 4 bases from V and 5 bases from J; bases unmatched to any gene: 7. There are 17 residues in the CDR3. The germline gives CDR1 MNHEY, CDR2 SVGEGT. The CDR3 loop reads CASSSRTSGRRTGELFF. DNA of the CDR3: TGTGCCAGCAGTTCCCGGACTAGCGGGAGAAGGACCGGGGAGCTGTTTTTT.

Note on this clonotype: The conserved closing phenylalanine or tryptophan is absent in this CDR3, likely reflecting a read error. The chain is built from TRBV6-5 and TRBJ2-7, with 7 positions matching TRBD2. The CDR3 consists of 15 residues. Germline lookup yields CDR1 MNHEY and CDR2 SVGAGI. CDR3 sequence: CVSSYSRRGTADQYL. The CDR3 region has the DNA TGTGTCAGCAGTTACTCGAGGCGGGGGACGGCCGATCAGTACTTG.

The table lists this clonotype with a few counts. Given the absence of the conserved phenylalanine or tryptophan at the CDR3 end, a read error is likely. This chain links TRBV5-4 with TRBJ2-1; maybe TRBD2 (6 bases). Germline V lookup: CDR1 SGHNT, CDR2 YYREEE (reference sequence). The CDR3 runs to 15 residues. V was pared by 4 bases and J by 7 bases, with 18 bases between. The CDR3 spells CASSPTSGSVNEQFI. The CDR3 DNA reads TGTGCCAGCAGCCCTACGAGCGGGTCTGTTAATGAGCAGTTCATC.

As for this clonotype: One junction end disagrees with the germline gene, perhaps due to a read error. The chain recombines TRBV4-1 with TRBJ1-1, with D tentatively TRBD1 (6 bases). From germline, CDR1 is MGHRA and CDR2 YSYEKL. The CDR3 consists of 15 residues. The CDR3 DNA reads as TGCGCCAGCAGCCAATGGCAGACCCGGGACACAGAAGCTTTCTTT. It yields the protein CASSQWQTRDTEAFF.

This clonotype was counted once. Since a much larger clone is just one base distant, this may be a read error. The rearrangement uses TRBV28 and TRBJ2-5, with 8 positions matching TRBD2. CDR3 size: 13 residues. Germline V gene lookup returns CDR1 MDHEN and CDR2 SYDVKM. This CDR3 reads CASQREWQVTQYF. The CDR3 DNA sequence: TGTGCCAGCCAGCGGGAGTGGCAAGTGACCCAGTACTTC.

V usage is TRBV5-5 and J usage is TRBJ2-2; tentatively, D is TRBD2 (5 bases). This CDR3 has 15 residues. Looked up from germline, CDR1 is SGHKS and CDR2 is YYEKEE (reference sequence). V was trimmed by 8 bases and J by 0 bases, leaving 14 bases between them. The CDR3 spells CARTMTNANTGELFF. The CDR3 DNA is TGTGCCAGGACCATGACTAATGCGAACACCGGGGAGCTGTTTTTT.

About this clonotype itself: Here the CDR3 omits its conserved ending phenylalanine or tryptophan, so a read error is the likely source. Because the CDR3's place on the DNA is in doubt, the DNA is left out and the CDR3 is given as listed by TCRdb. The V call is TRBV5-6, the J call TRBJ2-7; the table's D call, TRBD2, has no DNA check behind it. The CDR3 spans 12 residues, counting both ends. The germline V gene encodes CDR1 SGHDT and CDR2 YYEEEE. This CDR3 reads CAITGGICEQHS.

The rearrangement links TRBV5-1 to TRBJ2-5; D is possibly TRBD2 (5 bases). Germline loops: CDR1 SGHRS, CDR2 YFSETQ. The germline V and J ends were trimmed by 1 base and 4 bases, with 17 bases remaining between them. This CDR3 is built from 16 residues. Here the CDR3 reads CASSLTSGSRGETQYF. The CDR3 DNA reads TGCGCCAGCAGCTTGACTAGTGGCAGTCGCGGAGAGACCCAGTACTTC.

Details on this clonotype: Likely a read error: the CDR3 ends without its conserved phenylalanine or tryptophan. This chain links TRBV5-6 with TRBJ2-5; D gene unclear. Between the trimmed V and J ends, which lost 3 bases and 4 bases, there was a span of 13 bases. Germline values: CDR1 SGHDT, CDR2 YYEEEE. CDR3 length equals 14 residues. The CDR3 region has the DNA TGTGCCAGCAGCTCACACTACCCCAGAGAGACCCAGTACATT. Translated, it gives CASSSHYPRETQYI.

To note about this clonotype: One end of the junction does not line up with germline, which may come from a read error. The chain combines TRBV28 with TRBJ2-1, with D hard to call. Germline CDR1 reads MDHEN; CDR2 reads SYDVKM. The CDR3 has 13 amino acids. The CDR3 sequence is CASSLGGCNEQLF. CDR3 in DNA: TGTGCCAGCAGTTTGGGCGGCTGCAATGAGCAGCTCTTC.